This T cell receptor (beta chain) was captured by sequencing in a study of CD8+CD57+ T cells in acquired aplastic anemia. Turning to the study itself: Isolated CD4+ and CD8+ cells, once sorted, yielded DNA averaging roughly 3 ug.

TCR beta VDJ and CDR3 profiles were obtained from a genomic DNA template. Using its own MiXCR run on the reads, TCRdb lists one record per CDR3 protein. The top ten clones hold about 1% of a sample with some 170,000 distinct CDR3 sequences, less than 60% of them seen once. This clonotype was detected many times. Its antigen is unidentified. CDR1 and CDR2 (germline): KGHDR, SFDVKD. This CDR3 comprises 12 residues. V dropped 9 bases and J dropped 6; count of bases not matched to a gene: 5. Study-wide results and limits: Patients and controls turned out to have twenty-nine CD8+ CDR3 sequences in common.

Patients selected for sequencing had displayed CD8+CD57+ cell expansion by flow cytometry. All participating patients were living with severe acquired aplastic anemia. All patients were therapy-naive when blood was sampled. The gene calls are TRBV24-1 and TRBJ2-7; TRBD1 aligns across 9 bases. Sequencing was carried out using sorted CD4+, CD8+, or CD8+CD57+ T cells (not recorded which) from PBMCs. This receptor was obtained from a human donor with aplastic anemia. CDR3 region: CATGDRAGEQYF. DNA for the CDR3: TGTGCCACCGGGGACAGGGCGGGCGAGCAGTACTTC.